A selection of T cell receptor beta chains follows, all from one sample in a study of shared clonotypes between healthy human individuals. Clones were sequenced by immunoSEQ multiplex PCR, and TCRdb holds only the in-frame ones, with some missing. The data show more than 1.2 million clones, approximately 98.5% seen once. The sample comprised naive CD4+ T cells sorted from blood. The receptor set was obtained from a man under 40 in good health. Both conserved end residues are part of each CDR3. The order of the fields is clone size, J gene, V gene, CDR3 protein. Size values are once, few and many counts, or a class for expanded clones, and some rows have none.

>.|TRBJ2-2|TRBV14
CASSPGTRNTGELFF
>.|TRBJ1-5|TRBV5-5
CASSFGAGVNQPQHF
>once|TRBJ2-7|TRBV5-1
CASSPSGSGWDEQYF
>once|TRBJ2-1|TRBV7-6
CASSHSGSYNEQFF
>.|TRBJ2-2|TRBV29-1
CSVPVYQREKSYTGELFF
>.|TRBJ2-2|TRBV23-1
CASSGVGTGELFF
>.|TRBJ2-7|TRBV7-2
CASSLAGPFAYEQYF
>few|TRBJ1-2|TRBV10-3
CAISESGGSYGYTF
>.|TRBJ1-5|TRBV6-5
CASRGGQANQPQHF
>once|TRBJ2-5|TRBV7-9
CASGGETQYF
>.|TRBJ2-3|TRBV29-1
CSVEKAGTTDTQYF
>.|TRBJ2-7|TRBV2
CASSFGTGKYEQYF
>.|TRBJ2-7|TRBV29-1
CSVGRTSSRQYF
>.|TRBJ2-3|TRBV30
CAWRGTSADTQYF
>.|TRBJ1-3|TRBV9
CASSVLSDPRSGNTIYF
>.|TRBJ2-5|TRBV7-9
CASRSQMDQETQYF
>.|TRBJ2-7|TRBV7-9
CASQGALAYEQYF
>.|TRBJ2-7|TRBV28
CASITEAPYEQYF
>.|TRBJ2-1|TRBV28
CASSLVFLNEQFF
>.|TRBJ2-7|TRBV5-5
CASSKTGVSGEQYF
>.|TRBJ2-1|TRBV7-2
CASSLASGRNNEQFF
>.|TRBJ2-3|TRBV5-1
CASSPRTVTDTQYF
>.|TRBJ2-4|TRBV18
CASSPRTGGANIQYF
>.|TRBJ2-3|TRBV29-1
CCYRDRGPDTQYF
>.|TRBJ2-1|TRBV6-4
CASSVLAGGPLDEQFF
>.|TRBJ1-5|TRBV5-5
CASSLDWADQPQHF
>.|TRBJ2-7|TRBV7-2
CASSPTVLYEQYF
>.|TRBJ2-6|TRBV28
CASSLWAGGSLSAGANVLTF
>.|TRBJ1-1|TRBV6-5
CASSRVPSGTEAFF
>.|TRBJ2-1|TRBV9
CASSVVRLAGNEQFF
>.|TRBJ2-3|TRBV7-2
CASSLIGTGGLAGENRYF
>.|TRBJ2-3|TRBV13
CASSLGATSGRTDTQYF
>.|TRBJ1-5|TRBV10-3
CAISGTGSNQPQHF
>.|TRBJ2-1|TRBV7-3
CASSLTSSAHNEQFF
>once|TRBJ2-5|TRBV2
CASSDLWGGETQYF
>.|TRBJ2-3|TRBV5-1
CASTKYGPGGVDTQYF
>.|TRBJ2-7|TRBV4-1
CASSYPGQGDEQYF
>.|TRBJ2-5|TRBV5-4
CASSSGPQETQYF
>.|TRBJ2-7|TRBV5-1
CASSSRAGSYEQYF
>.|TRBJ2-7|TRBV21-1
CASSKGTGDTYEQYF
>once|TRBJ2-2|TRBV5-1
CASSMGVYTGELFF
>.|TRBJ2-2|TRBV10-3
CAISESVGNTGELFF
>.|TRBJ2-7|TRBV9
CASSVGRDSYEQYF